The clone carrying this T cell receptor beta chain was counted a single time. The antigen is not known. This CDR3 spans 12 amino acids. The germline gives CDR1 MNHEY, CDR2 SMNVEV (reference sequence). The V gene lost 4 bases and the J gene lost 5 bases, with 8 bases spanning the gap. This sample was taken from a study of CD8 T cells in Susac syndrome. General observations from the study: Individuals included in the TCR sequencing and HLA analysis were acknowledged by the study to be relatively few in number.

An amount of RNA that ranged from roughly 0.45 to 1 ug was reverse transcribed with random hexamers. Amplification of TCR beta CDR3 used immunoSEQ multiplex PCR across 54 Vbeta and 13 Jbeta. Using its own MiXCR run on the immunoSEQ multiplex PCR reads, TCRdb lists one record per CDR3 protein. The data contain about 300,000 distinct CDR3 sequences, approximately 85% of them singletons. Sequencing of TCR beta drew on CD8+ and CD4+ T cells from blood. Isolation of CD8+ and CD4+ T cells was performed negatively, whereas enrichment of TEMRA cells was done by FACS. The chain has TRBV27 and TRBJ2-5; D possibly corresponds to TRBD2 (5 bases). Material: CD8+ T cells from PBMCs. The TCR sequence derives from a human donor with multiple sclerosis. As DNA, the CDR3 is TGTGCCAGCAGTTACACGGGGGAGACCCAGTACTTC. Translation: CASSYTGETQYF.